This T cell receptor beta chain was obtained from a study of blood T cell repertoires in COVID-19. Assay used: immunoSEQ multiplex PCR; TCRdb lists only in-frame clones, some missing. The table includes about 180,000 clones, 80% to 90% detected once. Germline assignment: CDR1 SGHTA and CDR2 FQGTGA. There are 12 residues in the CDR3. The V and J ends lost 5 bases and 6 bases respectively, with 9 bases between them. The V call is TRBV7-3, the J call TRBJ2-3; no reliable D call. The receptor was isolated from a middle-aged man with active or convalescent COVID-19. Sequences were obtained from peripheral blood. The CDR3 region has the DNA TGTGCCAGCAGCCTCCCTTCTGATACGCAGTATTTT. Translation gives CASSLPSDTQYF.